These 4 T cell receptor beta chains came from one sample sequenced in a study of response to subunit inactivated influenza vaccine. MiXCR was run by TCRdb on the RT-PCR reads, yielding one entry per CDR3 protein. The data contain about half a million distinct CDR3 sequences, approximately 7.7% of them singletons. The input for sequencing was PBMCs from blood, taken less than 30 months after vaccination. The source is a man aged 50-75 years who received an inactivated influenza vaccine.

The V and J genes are TRBV12-3 or TRBV12-4 and TRBJ1-6; unclear D gene. This CDR3 is 14 amino acids long. The germline V and J ends were trimmed by 3 bases and 5 bases, with 8 bases remaining between them. The CDR3 coding sequence is TGTGCCAGCAGTTTTGTGCAGGATAATTCACCCCTCCACTTT. The encoded protein is CASSFVQDNSPLHF.

Ten or more counts support this clonotype. The V call is TRBV29-1, the J call TRBJ2-1; 11 positions match TRBD2. Trimming removed 7 bases from V and 5 bases from J; junction bases left unmatched: 7. CDR3 length: 14 residues. Per the germline V gene, CDR1 is SQVTM and CDR2 is ANQGSEA. The CDR3 loop is CSAGGTSGDNEQFF. The CDR3, as DNA: TGCAGCGCGGGTGGGACTAGCGGCGACAATGAGCAGTTCTTC.

The sample holds many counts of this clonotype. The V gene is TRBV7-9, the J gene TRBJ1-1, with no clear D. This CDR3 comprises 12 residues. The ends were cut back, 11 bases at V and 4 bases at J, with 14 bases in the middle. Germline CDR1 SEHNR, CDR2 FQNEAQ (reference sequence). The chain's CDR3 is CAHGITSTEAFF. In DNA, the CDR3 is TGTGCCCATGGCATTACTTCCACTGAAGCTTTCTTT.

The rearrangement joins TRBV28 to TRBJ1-5, with unresolved D. The CDR3 has 14 amino acids. The germline V and J ends were trimmed by 6 bases and 7 bases, with 16 bases remaining between them. Germline CDR1 is MDHEN and CDR2 is SYDVKM. DNA for the CDR3: TGTGCCAGCAGCCAGATTGGGGTCGGCCAGCCCCAGCATTTT. Translating it yields CASSQIGVGQPQHF.